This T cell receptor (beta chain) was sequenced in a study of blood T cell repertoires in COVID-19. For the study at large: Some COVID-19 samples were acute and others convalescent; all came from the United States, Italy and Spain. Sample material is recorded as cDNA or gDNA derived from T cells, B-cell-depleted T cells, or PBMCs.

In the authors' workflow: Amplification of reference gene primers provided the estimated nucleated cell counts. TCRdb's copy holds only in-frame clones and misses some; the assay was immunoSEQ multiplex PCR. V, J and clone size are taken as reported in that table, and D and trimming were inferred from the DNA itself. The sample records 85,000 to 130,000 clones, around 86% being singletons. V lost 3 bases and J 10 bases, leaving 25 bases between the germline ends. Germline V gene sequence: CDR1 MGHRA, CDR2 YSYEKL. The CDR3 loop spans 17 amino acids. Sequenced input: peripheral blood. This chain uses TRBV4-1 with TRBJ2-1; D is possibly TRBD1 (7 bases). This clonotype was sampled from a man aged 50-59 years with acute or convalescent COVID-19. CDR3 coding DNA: TGCGCCAGCAGCCACCCCGAAACGGCGGGAAAACAGGGGGAGCAGTTCTTC. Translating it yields CASSHPETAGKQGEQFF.